The clone carrying this T cell receptor (beta chain) has a single count. The entry originates in a study of human thymus T cells. The CDR3 contains 14 residues. The germline V and J ends were trimmed by 1 base and 2 bases, with 9 bases remaining between them. Germline V CDR1 and CDR2: MGHRA, YSYEKL. Some clones are missing from TCRdb's copy, which holds only in-frame ones; the method was immunoSEQ multiplex PCR. The sample has 78,000 or so clones; 90% to 98% are singletons. Thymus pieces cut out during corrective heart surgery were the tissue that was used. Immunologically healthy infants in Finland undergoing congenital heart defect surgery were the donors.

The genes are TRBV4-1 and TRBJ2-7, with D unclear. The sample taken for sequencing was thymus tissue. The sequence came from a boy under two years old with a congenital heart defect but otherwise immunologically healthy. CDR3 DNA sequence: TGCGCCAGCAGCCAAGGAAACGAGCCCTACGAGCAGTACTTC. This sequence encodes CASSQGNEPYEQYF.